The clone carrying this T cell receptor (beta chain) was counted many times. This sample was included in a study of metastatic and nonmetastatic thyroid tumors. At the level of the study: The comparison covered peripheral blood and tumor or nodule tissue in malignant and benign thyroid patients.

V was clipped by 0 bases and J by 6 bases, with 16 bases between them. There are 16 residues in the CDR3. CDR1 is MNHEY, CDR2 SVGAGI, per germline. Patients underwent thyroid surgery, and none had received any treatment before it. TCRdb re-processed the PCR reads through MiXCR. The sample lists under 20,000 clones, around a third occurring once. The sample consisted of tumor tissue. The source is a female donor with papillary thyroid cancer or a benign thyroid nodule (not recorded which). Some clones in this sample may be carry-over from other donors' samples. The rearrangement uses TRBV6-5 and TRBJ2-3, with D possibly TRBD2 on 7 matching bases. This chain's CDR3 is CASSYSTRRGGDTQYF. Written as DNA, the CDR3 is TGTGCCAGCAGTTACTCGACCAGAAGGGGGGGGGATACGCAGTATTTT.